This TCR beta chain was retrieved from a study of shared clonotypes between healthy human individuals. Trimming removed 4 bases from V and 5 bases from J; junction bases left unmatched: 6. The CDR3 totals 15 residues. Germline lookup yields CDR1 MDHEN and CDR2 SYDVKM. Naive CD45RA+ and memory CD45RA-negative subsets were split from CD4+ cells. Using roughly 200 ng DNA, 32,000 or so T cell genomes, the sorted-subset replicate PCRs were run. Only in-frame clones appear in the TCRdb table, and some are missing; sequencing was by immunoSEQ multiplex PCR. The table includes about 1.1 million clones, 70% to 80% detected once.

This clonotype originated in a man younger than 30 in good health. Some clones in this sample may be carry-over from other donors' samples. Sample: memory CD4+ T cells from PBMCs. Subset described: CD45RA-negative fraction. The chain combines TRBV28 with TRBJ1-2, with 11 bases identical to TRBD1. As DNA, the CDR3 is TGTGCCAGCAGTTATGGGACAGGGGGAGAATATGGCTACACCTTC. This translates into CASSYGTGGEYGYTF.